The rows below give T cell receptor beta chains drawn from one sample of a study of blood T cell repertoires in COVID-19. Generated by immunoSEQ multiplex PCR, the TCRdb table keeps only in-frame clones and is missing some. The sample yields 360,000 or so clones, approximately 89% seen once. Sequenced: PBMCs or T cells enriched from blood (not recorded which). Receptor source: a woman in her twenties or thirties who had recovered from COVID-19. The CDR3 runs from the conserved cysteine through the conserved F or W. D genes are given only for firm matches. Not every row has a clone size; where given, it reads once, few, many or a size class.

NA	TRBV9	TRBJ2-5	TRBD1	CASSVAGDRAITQYF	TGTGCCAGCAGCGTAGCCGGGGACAGGGCTATAACCCAGTACTTC
NA	TRBV5-4	TRBJ2-7	NA	CASSPGSGFSYEQYF	TGTGCCAGCAGCCCCGGTTCGGGATTTTCCTACGAGCAGTACTTC
NA	TRBV28	TRBJ1-2	NA	CASNLREDYTF	TGTGCCAGCAACCTCAGGGAGGACTACACCTTC
NA	TRBV7-3	TRBJ2-5	NA	CASSLGGDGETQYF	TGTGCCAGCAGCTTGGGGGGAGATGGAGAGACCCAGTACTTC
few	TRBV7-9	TRBJ1-3	NA	CASSPRGTSGNTIYF	TGTGCCAGCAGCCCCCGCGGAACCTCTGGAAACACCATATATTTT
NA	TRBV18	TRBJ2-7	TRBD2	CASSPSSGGYEQYF	TGTGCCAGCTCACCCAGTTCGGGGGGCTACGAGCAGTACTTC
NA	TRBV29-1	TRBJ2-7	NA	CSVEGGPYEQYF	TGCAGCGTTGAAGGGGGCCCCTACGAGCAGTACTTC
NA	TRBV10-3	TRBJ2-7	TRBD1	CASLRDRDSYEQYF	TGTGCCAGCCTCCGGGACAGGGACTCCTACGAGCAGTACTTC
NA	TRBV6-6	TRBJ2-2	TRBD1	CASSSRQGTGELFF	TGTGCCAGCAGTTCCCGACAGGGGACCGGGGAGCTGTTTTTT
NA	TRBV19	TRBJ2-3	NA	CASSIEADTQYF	TGTGCCAGTAGTATTGAGGCGGATACGCAGTATTTT
NA	TRBV9	TRBJ2-1	TRBD2	CASSVGGLAKTGEQFF	TGTGCCAGCAGCGTAGGGGGACTAGCTAAAACGGGTGAGCAGTTCTTC
NA	TRBV29-1	TRBJ1-5	NA	CSAGGTDQPQHF	TGCAGCGCCGGAGGAACCGATCAGCCCCAGCATTTT
NA	TRBV19	TRBJ2-4	TRBD1	CASSIVRDRGPKNIQYF	TGTGCCAGTAGTATAGTTAGAGACAGGGGGCCCAAAAACATTCAGTACTTC
NA	TRBV28	TRBJ1-1	NA	CASSLLATEAFF	TGTGCCAGCAGCCTCTTAGCCACTGAAGCTTTCTTT
NA	TRBV30	TRBJ2-5	NA	CAWSVGAGKTQYF	TGTGCCTGGAGTGTGGGGGCAGGGAAGACCCAGTACTTC
NA	TRBV9	TRBJ1-1	NA	CASSVDTGTGTEAFF	TGTGCCAGCAGCGTAGATACAGGGACGGGCACTGAAGCTTTCTTT
NA	TRBV7-2	TRBJ2-3	TRBD1	CASSLQTGDTDTQYF	TGTGCCAGCAGCTTACAGACAGGGGATACAGATACGCAGTATTTT
few	TRBV5-1	TRBJ1-2	NA	CASSFISSPRNYGYTF	TGCGCCAGCAGCTTCATTTCAAGTCCACGGAACTATGGCTACACCTTC
NA	TRBV12-3/TRBV12-4	TRBJ1-2	NA	CASGKGGRYGYTF	TGTGCCAGCGGCAAGGGAGGGCGCTATGGCTACACCTTC
NA	TRBV28	TRBJ1-2	NA	CASSSSDRKYGYTF	TGTGCCAGCAGTTCATCGGACAGAAAATATGGCTACACCTTC
NA	TRBV10-2	TRBJ1-2	NA	CASSEGARGYTF	TGCGCCAGCAGTGAGGGGGCGCGGGGCTACACCTTC
NA	TRBV9	TRBJ1-2	NA	CASSRAGGYTF	TGTGCCAGCAGCCGCGCCGGGGGCTACACCTTC
once	TRBV11-2	TRBJ1-1	NA	CASSPPRPGTYTEAFF	TGTGCCAGCAGTCCTCCCCGCCCAGGAACATACACTGAAGCTTTCTTT
NA	TRBV6-6	TRBJ1-5	TRBD1	CASRPGQGGNQPQHF	TGTGCCAGCAGACCGGGACAGGGAGGCAATCAGCCCCAGCATTTT
NA	TRBV5-1	TRBJ2-1	TRBD1	CASSPTGQSYNEQFF	TGCGCCAGCAGCCCTACGGGACAGAGTTACAATGAGCAGTTCTTC
NA	TRBV7-3	TRBJ2-1	NA	CASSSTSRYNEQFF	TGTGCCAGCAGCTCGACTAGTCGGTACAATGAGCAGTTCTTC
NA	TRBV20-1	TRBJ1-1	NA	CSAMLRHEAFF	TGCAGTGCTATGCTCCGACACGAAGCTTTCTTT
NA	TRBV7-2	TRBJ1-6	NA	CASSLDSGTPYF	TGTGCCAGCAGCCTAGATAGCGGGACCCCCTACTTT
once	TRBV5-1	TRBJ1-6	NA	CASSPDWAGAGSPLHF	TGCGCCAGCAGCCCAGACTGGGCGGGGGCCGGGTCACCCCTCCACTTT
NA	TRBV30	TRBJ1-1	NA	CAWSGEGSGTEAFF	TGTGCCTGGAGTGGGGAGGGATCGGGCACTGAAGCTTTCTTT
NA	TRBV19	TRBJ2-5	TRBD2	CASSARLAGVETQYF	TGTGCCAGTAGTGCTCGATTAGCGGGAGTGGAGACCCAGTACTTC
NA	TRBV7-9	TRBJ2-2	TRBD2	CASSPPGLAGLSGELFF	TGTGCCAGCAGCCCCCCGGGACTAGCGGGATTGTCCGGGGAGCTGTTTTTT
NA	TRBV24-1	TRBJ1-5	TRBD1	CATSEDRGNQPQHF	TGTGCCACCAGTGAGGACAGGGGTAATCAGCCCCAGCATTTT
NA	TRBV27	TRBJ1-6	TRBD1	CASLRTGTDSPLHF	TGTGCCAGCCTACGGACAGGGACCGATTCACCCCTCCACTTT
NA	TRBV11-2	TRBJ1-2	TRBD1	CASSRPRDRGTYGYTF	TGTGCCAGCAGCCGACCCCGGGACAGGGGGACTTATGGCTACACCTTC
NA	TRBV21-1	TRBJ1-5	NA	CASSRREGQYSNQPQHF	TGTGCCAGCAGCAGAAGAGAGGGACAATATAGCAATCAGCCCCAGCATTTT
NA	TRBV7-9	TRBJ2-2	NA	CASSLRLRTGELFF	TGTGCCAGCAGCTTAAGATTGAGAACCGGGGAGCTGTTTTTT
NA	TRBV2	TRBJ1-5	TRBD1	CASRWRGLDQPQHF	TGTGCCAGCAGATGGAGGGGGCTCGATCAGCCCCAGCATTTT
NA	TRBV5-1	TRBJ1-6	NA	CASSLPDTSYNSPLHF	TGCGCCAGCAGCCTACCGGACACTTCCTATAATTCACCCCTCCACTTT
NA	TRBV19	TRBJ1-6	TRBD1	CASSIGDRVNSPLHF	TGTGCCAGTAGTATCGGGGACAGGGTTAATTCACCCCTCCACTTT
NA	TRBV5-1	TRBJ1-6	TRBD1	CASSLGRGQSPLHF	TGCGCCAGCAGCTTGGGCAGGGGGCAGTCACCCCTCCACTTT
NA	TRBV7-2	TRBJ2-1	TRBD2	CASSLTREGRNEQFF	TGTGCCAGCAGCTTAACGCGGGAGGGCCGTAATGAGCAGTTCTTC
NA	TRBV5-4	TRBJ2-7	NA	CASSFPPGTRDYEQYF	TGTGCCAGCAGCTTCCCCCCCGGGACTCGAGACTACGAGCAGTACTTC
NA	TRBV5-1	TRBJ2-2	TRBD2	CASSLRGLAGVSSGELFF	TGCGCCAGCAGCTTGCGGGGACTAGCGGGGGTGTCTTCCGGGGAGCTGTTTTTT
NA	TRBV28	TRBJ1-6	TRBD1	CASSPIDRGNSPLHF	TGTGCCAGCAGTCCAATAGACAGGGGAAATTCACCCCTCCACTTT
NA	TRBV5-6	TRBJ2-2	TRBD2	CASSITILAGGPNTGELFF	TGTGCCAGCAGCATTACTATACTAGCGGGGGGTCCGAACACCGGGGAGCTGTTTTTT
NA	TRBV6-1	TRBJ1-2	NA	CASSELGANYGYTF	TGTGCCAGCAGTGAATTGGGGGCCAACTATGGCTACACCTTC
NA	TRBV4-3	TRBJ1-4	NA	CASSQDLSGDPDEKLFF	TGCGCCAGCAGCCAAGATCTCTCAGGGGATCCGGATGAAAAACTGTTTTTT
few	TRBV27	TRBJ2-7	NA	CASSLRSGYEQYF	TGTGCCAGCAGTTTACGCTCGGGCTACGAGCAGTACTTC
NA	TRBV5-6	TRBJ2-1	TRBD1	CASSGTARSSYNEQFF	TGTGCCAGCAGCGGGACAGCGAGAAGCTCCTACAATGAGCAGTTCTTC
NA	TRBV27	TRBJ1-5	NA	CASSFTGLQPQHF	TGTGCCAGCAGTTTTACAGGTTTACAGCCCCAGCATTTT
few	TRBV7-9	TRBJ1-2	TRBD1	CASSSTTGTGGVGYTF	TGTGCCAGCAGCTCAACGACCGGGACAGGCGGGGTTGGCTACACCTTC
NA	TRBV7-9	TRBJ2-3	NA	CASRFDGADTQYF	TGTGCCAGCAGGTTTGACGGGGCAGATACGCAGTATTTT
NA	TRBV9	TRBJ1-1	NA	CASSATGTPKEAFF	TGTGCCAGCAGCGCGACGGGGACACCGAAAGAAGCTTTCTTT
NA	TRBV27	TRBJ1-1	TRBD1	CASKLVPGQVQNTEAFF	TGTGCCAGCAAACTGGTCCCGGGACAGGTTCAAAACACTGAAGCTTTCTTT
NA	TRBV24-1	TRBJ1-5	NA	CATRVVGPQHF	TGTGCCACGAGGGTAGTGGGGCCCCAGCATTTT
NA	TRBV6-5	TRBJ1-2	TRBD1	CASRSGGGGYGYTF	TGTGCCAGCAGGTCAGGGGGCGGCGGCTATGGCTACACCTTC
few	TRBV30	TRBJ2-7	NA	CAWMGLPPNREQYF	TGTGCCTGGATGGGACTCCCCCCTAATCGCGAGCAGTACTTC